Below, 22 T cell receptor beta chains from the same sample are listed, as sequenced in a study of identical twins. TCRdb passed the 5' RACE reads through MiXCR, listing each CDR3 protein once. The data contain about 900,000 distinct CDR3 sequences, 10% to 15% of them seen just once; the ten biggest clones take up about 1.5%. These data are also associated with another study on yellow fever vaccine responses in identical twins.

Input material: PBMCs. The receptors stem from a woman aged 18-35 years in good health.

This clonotype was counted many times. The chain carries TRBV12-3 or TRBV12-4 and TRBJ2-5; D unresolved. The V gene lost 6 bases and the J gene lost 5 bases, with 19 bases spanning the gap. This CDR3 comprises 15 residues. CDR3 protein: CASRDGVALRETQYF. The CDR3 DNA follows: TGTGCCAGCAGAGATGGTGTGGCGCTTCGGGAGACCCAGTACTTC.

CDR3 nucleotides: TGCGCCAGCAGCCTTGGACAGGGGGCTGGCGGGGAGCTGTTTTTT. It codes for CASSLGQGAGGELFF. This chain connects TRBV5-1 to TRBJ2-2, with 11 positions matching TRBD1. CDR3 length: 15 amino acids. V shed 4 bases and J 7 bases; nucleotides not matched to a gene: 6. Germline V gene lookup returns CDR1 SGHRS and CDR2 YFSETQ.

The sample holds a few counts of this clonotype. The chain employs TRBV27 and TRBJ2-1; unclear D gene. CDR3 length: 14 residues. CDR1 and CDR2 (germline): MNHEY, SMNVEV (reference sequence). The germline V and J ends were trimmed by 7 bases and 5 bases, with 15 bases remaining between them. This chain's CDR3 is CASKIYPNNNEQFF. CDR3 bases: TGTGCCAGCAAAATCTACCCTAATAACAATGAGCAGTTCTTC.

The count of this clonotype is one. The V gene is TRBV28, the J gene TRBJ1-2, with 8 bases that match TRBD1. The CDR3 extends over 15 amino acids. V dropped 5 bases and J dropped 5; count of bases not matched to a gene: 10. Germline-derived CDR1 and CDR2 are MDHEN and SYDVKM. CDR3 nucleotides: TGTGCCAGCAGTCCTCCGGGACAGGCGTCGTATGGCTACACCTTC. This encodes CASSPPGQASYGYTF.

The rearrangement links TRBV7-6 to TRBJ1-1; D call uncertain. V was clipped by 5 bases and J by 7 bases, with 14 bases between them. The CDR3 is 13 residues long. Germline assignment: CDR1 SGHVS and CDR2 FNYEAQ. The CDR3 is CASSTRGVDEAFF. In DNA form, the CDR3 reads TGTGCCAGCAGCACCCGCGGGGTGGATGAAGCTTTCTTT.

This clonotype was seen ten or more times. The chain recombines TRBV28 with TRBJ2-3; 10 nucleotides match TRBD2. The V segment lost 2 bases and the J segment 8 bases; nucleotides outside the gene matches: 7. Germline V lookup: CDR1 MDHEN, CDR2 SYDVKM. CDR3 length: 15 residues. The CDR3 is CASSLSSGGPGTQYF. CDR3 DNA sequence: TGTGCCAGCAGTTTAAGTAGCGGGGGGCCGGGTACGCAGTATTTT.

This chain links TRBV20-1 with TRBJ2-5; D might be TRBD1 (7 bases). V was pared by 1 base and J by 4 bases, with 13 bases between. The CDR3 sequence is 14 residues long. The germline CDR1 and CDR2 sequences are DFQATT and SNEGSKA (reference sequence). This CDR3 is CSARVAGGRETQYF. CDR3 DNA sequence: TGCAGTGCTAGAGTCGCAGGGGGGAGAGAGACCCAGTACTTC.

The genes are TRBV20-1 and TRBJ2-7, with D tentatively TRBD1 (5 bases). CDR3 size: 11 residues. V was clipped by 5 bases and J by 6 bases, with 11 bases between them. The germline CDR1 and CDR2 sequences are DFQATT and SNEGSKA (reference sequence). The CDR3 spells CSAQKQAEQYV. CDR3 coding DNA: TGCAGTGCTCAAAAACAGGCCGAGCAGTACGTC.

This clonotype has a count of ten or more. The chain has TRBV20-1 and TRBJ2-1, with 8 bases aligning to TRBD1. The CDR3 has 13 residues. Germline V gives CDR1 DFQATT, CDR2 SNEGSKA (reference sequence). With V trimmed by 3 bases and J by 5 bases, 3 bases remained unmatched. CDR3 nucleotide sequence: TGCAGTGCTAGCGTGACAGGGGACAATGAGCAGTTCTTC. This sequence encodes CSASVTGDNEQFF.

The chain is built from TRBV7-9 and TRBJ2-3; D gene ambiguous. The V end was cut by 0 bases, the J end by 4 bases, with 8 bases between. Looked up from germline, CDR1 is SEHNR and CDR2 is FQNEAQ (reference sequence). CDR3 length: 14 amino acids. CDR3 coding DNA: TGTGCCAGCAGCTTAGCTCGGATCTCAGATACGCAGTATTTT. It codes for CASSLARISDTQYF.

This clonotype was seen once. The chain recombines TRBV18 with TRBJ2-5, with 9 bases identical to TRBD1. Losses at the gene ends were 2 bases for V and 3 bases for J; bases not matched to a gene: 10. The CDR3 covers 17 residues. Germline-derived CDR1 and CDR2 are KGHSH and LQKENI. CDR3 coding DNA: TGTGCCAGCTCACCAATACCGGGACAGGGATTTGAAGAGACCCAGTACTTC. Its translation: CASSPIPGQGFEETQYF.

V gene TRBV20-1 combines with J gene TRBJ1-1, with D uncertain. Germline V lookup: CDR1 DFQATT, CDR2 SNEGSKA (reference sequence). V was cut by 1 base and J by 1 base, with 7 bases left in between. This CDR3 is built from 13 residues. The CDR3 DNA follows: TGCAGTGCTAGAGTGACACAGAACACTGAAGCTTTCTTT. It codes for CSARVTQNTEAFF.

This clonotype was seen a few times. The J gene is TRBJ1-2, the V gene TRBV10-3; 8 positions match TRBD1. The V gene end was trimmed by 0 bases and the J gene end by 7 bases; junction bases not matched to a gene: 7. This CDR3 spans 15 amino acids. Germline V gives CDR1 ENHRY, CDR2 SYGVKD. DNA of the CDR3: TGTGCCATCAGTGAGTCTGGGCAGGGGGCAGGTGGCTACACCTTC. This encodes CAISESGQGAGGYTF.

This clonotype was observed a handful of times. V gene TRBV6-5 combines with J gene TRBJ2-5; 7 positions agree with TRBD1. Germline V gene data show CDR1 as MNHEY and CDR2 as SVGAGI. V shed 5 bases and J 2 bases; nucleotides not matched to a gene: 8. The CDR3 is made up of 15 amino acids. The CDR3 is CASSNRWTGQETQYF. In nucleotides, the CDR3 is TGTGCCAGCAGTAACCGATGGACAGGACAAGAGACCCAGTACTTC.

This chain links TRBV3-1 with TRBJ2-5; 11 bases map to TRBD2. V dropped 4 bases and J dropped 4; count of bases not matched to a gene: 8. The CDR3 consists of 16 residues. In germline, CDR1 is LGHDT, CDR2 YNNKEL (reference sequence). CDR3 sequence reads: CASSRKIAGGGETQYF. The CDR3 region has the DNA TGTGCCAGCAGCCGAAAGATAGCGGGGGGGGGAGAGACCCAGTACTTC.

This clonotype was found a few times. The gene calls are TRBV19 and TRBJ2-1; 9 nucleotides match TRBD2. CDR1 and CDR2 (germline): LNHDA, SQIVND (reference sequence). Trimming at V came to 3 bases and at J to 1 base, leaving 7 bases not matched to a gene. The CDR3 has 17 amino acids. CDR3 residues: CASSMILAGGSYNEQFF. CDR3 bases: TGTGCCAGTAGTATGATACTAGCGGGTGGGTCCTACAATGAGCAGTTCTTC.

The table lists this clonotype with a few counts. This chain uses TRBV2 with TRBJ2-7, with 7 bases identical to TRBD2. The CDR3 loop spans 14 amino acids. CDR1 SNHLY and CDR2 FYNNEI come from the germline V gene. V trimming: 5 bases; J trimming: 2 bases; junction bases outside the gene matches: 6. This chain's CDR3 is CASSYERGPYEQYF. The CDR3 nucleotides read TGTGCCAGCAGTTACGAGCGGGGCCCCTACGAGCAGTACTTC.

This clonotype was counted many times. This rearrangement joins TRBV12-3 or TRBV12-4 to TRBJ1-1; D is possibly TRBD1 (6 bases). The CDR3 runs 13 residues. Trimming cost V 6 bases and J 2 bases, with 10 bases left between them. In DNA, the CDR3 is TGTGCCAGCAGCCGACAGGTAAACACTGAAGCTTTCTTT. As protein: CASSRQVNTEAFF.

This clonotype came up a few times. The V and J genes are TRBV6-5 and TRBJ2-2; 10 bases line up with TRBD1. Germline V CDR1 and CDR2: MNHEY, SVGAGI. The CDR3 extends over 17 amino acids. The ends lost 4 bases at V and 5 bases at J; junction bases unmatched: 10. Here the CDR3 reads CASSSGQGVLGTGELFF. CDR3 DNA: TGTGCCAGCAGTTCTGGACAGGGGGTTTTAGGGACCGGGGAGCTGTTTTTT.

This clonotype was recorded a few times. This rearrangement joins TRBV5-1 to TRBJ2-2; possibly TRBD1 for D (6 bases). This CDR3 region has 15 residues. Looked up from germline, CDR1 is SGHRS and CDR2 is YFSETQ. V lost 2 bases and J 5 bases, leaving 13 bases between the germline ends. DNA for the CDR3: TGCGCCAGCAGCTTCGCCTCCACAGGGACCGGGGAGCTGTTTTTT. Translating it yields CASSFASTGTGELFF.

This clonotype was found a few times. The rearrangement links TRBV7-8 to TRBJ1-1; 9 nucleotides match TRBD1. Germline-derived CDR1 and CDR2 are SGHVS and FQNEAQ. The V and J ends lost 3 bases and 10 bases, in that order; junction bases with no gene match: 12. The CDR3 contains 15 residues. In DNA form, the CDR3 reads TGTGCCAGCAGCTTTACAAGGACAGGGGCCTTAGGAGCTTTCTTT. This encodes CASSFTRTGALGAFF.

This clonotype was observed a handful of times. The gene calls are TRBV28 and TRBJ2-3; D is unclear. CDR1 and CDR2 from the germline V gene are MDHEN and SYDVKM. This CDR3 contains 15 residues. V was cut by 8 bases and J by 0 bases, with 15 bases left in between. The CDR3, as DNA: TGTGCCAGCTCGCCCGGCAGGTCTAGCACAGATACGCAGTATTTT. Its translation is CASSPGRSSTDTQYF.